A single sample is the source of the 25 T cell receptor beta chains below, sequenced in a study of T cells in tumors after PD-1 blockade. Clones were read by immunoSEQ multiplex PCR, and TCRdb kept only the in-frame ones, dropping some. This repertoire shows 14,000 to 15,000 clones, more than 65% found once; its top ten account for 20% to 25%. The material sequenced was PBMCs, taken after anti-PD-1 treatment. These receptors were obtained from a human donor with basal cell carcinoma.

This chain connects TRBV18 to TRBJ2-5; 9 bases match TRBD2. This CDR3 contains 18 residues. Germline CDR1 and CDR2: KGHSH and LQKENI. J was trimmed by 1 base and V by 4 bases; bases with no gene match: 13. The CDR3 is CASSQGGSLAGFQETQYF. The CDR3 nucleotides read TGTGCCAGCTCACAAGGGGGGAGTCTAGCGGGATTCCAAGAGACCCAGTACTTC.

V and J are TRBV12-3 or TRBV12-4 and TRBJ1-1, with TRBD1 matching 9 bases. V lost 4 bases to trimming and J lost 4 bases; unmatched junction nucleotides: 1. This CDR3 is 13 amino acids long. Here the CDR3 reads CASSWTGATEAFF. DNA of the CDR3: TGTGCCAGCAGTTGGACAGGGGCCACTGAAGCTTTCTTT.

The J gene is TRBJ1-5, the V gene TRBV27; D perhaps matches TRBD1 (5 bases). The germline gives CDR1 MNHEY, CDR2 SMNVEV (reference sequence). The CDR3 loop spans 15 amino acids. Trimming cost V 6 bases and J 2 bases, with 14 bases left between them. The CDR3, as DNA: TGTGCCAGCAGCCTAACAGGTCTTGGCAATCAGCCCCAGCATTTT. The encoded protein is CASSLTGLGNQPQHF.

The genes are TRBV5-1 and TRBJ2-1; 11 bases are a match to TRBD2. There are 15 residues in the CDR3. Germline CDR1 reads SGHRS; CDR2 reads YFSETQ. Unmatched junction bases numbered 7, after V lost 2 bases and J lost 9 bases. CDR3 in DNA: TGCGCCAGCAGCTTTCTAGCGGGAGGAGTTAGTGAGCAGTTCTTC. It yields the protein CASSFLAGGVSEQFF.

The chain employs TRBV14 and TRBJ2-3; no reliable D call. From germline, CDR1 is SGHDN and CDR2 FVKESK. Trimming cost V 3 bases and J 4 bases, with 14 bases left between them. The CDR3 runs 15 residues. In DNA form, the CDR3 reads TGTGCCAGCAGCCAGTTGCGGCAGGACGCAGATACGCAGTATTTT. Protein: CASSQLRQDADTQYF.

The chain employs TRBV30 and TRBJ2-2; no clear D gene. Germline V CDR1 and CDR2: GTSNPN, SVGIG (reference sequence). Trimming removed 3 bases at V and 0 bases at J, with 5 bases between. This CDR3 is 13 amino acids long. CDR3 in amino acids: CAWRSTNTGELFF. The CDR3 bases are TGTGCCTGGAGATCGACGAACACCGGGGAGCTGTTTTTT. Based on the CDR3 plus reference TRBV30 and TRBJ2-2, the full variable domain is SQTIHQWPATLVQPVGSPLSLECTVEGTSNPNLYWYRQAAGRGLQLLFYSVGIGQISSEVPQNLSASRPQDRQFILSSKKLLLSDSGFYLCAWRSTNTGELFFGEGSRLTVL.

The chain has TRBV2 and TRBJ1-4; D unresolved. Trimming took off 7 bases at V and 6 bases at J, with 18 bases between the two ends. The germline CDR1 and CDR2 sequences are SNHLY and FYNNEI. The CDR3 contains 15 residues. The CDR3 bases are TGTGCCAGCACCACAAGCGGGTTTGGGGATGAAAAACTGTTTTTT. Protein product: CASTTSGFGDEKLFF.

Concerning this clone: Relative to the germline gene, one junction end is altered; a read error may explain this. V gene TRBV6-6 combines with J gene TRBJ2-7; TRBD2 agrees at 8 bases. CDR1 is MNHNY, CDR2 SVGAGI, per germline (reference sequence). The CDR3 sequence is 12 residues long. CDR3 nucleotides: TGTGCCAGCAGCCTAACGGGGGGGCCGGCGACCTTC. Amino acid sequence: CASSLTGGPATF.

V usage is TRBV4-1 and J usage is TRBJ2-1; 8 bases map to TRBD1. The length of the CDR3 is 15 residues. Germline CDR1 MGHRA, CDR2 YSYEKL. V gave up 6 bases and J gave up 1 base; unmatched junction bases: 5. The CDR3 protein is CASSPDRGSYNEQFF. In DNA, the CDR3 is TGCGCCAGCAGTCCCGACAGGGGTTCCTACAATGAGCAGTTCTTC.

Here the CDR3 DNA reads TGTGCCAGCTCACCTGGACAGGGTAACACCGGGGAGCTGTTTTTT. Its protein product is CASSPGQGNTGELFF. The chain combines TRBV18 with TRBJ2-2, with 8 positions matching TRBD1. Germline V lookup: CDR1 KGHSH, CDR2 LQKENI. The CDR3 has 15 residues. The J segment lost 2 bases and the V segment lost 3 bases, leaving 2 bases of the junction unmatched. Using reference TRBV18 and TRBJ2-2 for the parts outside the CDR3, the full variable domain is NAGVMQNPRHLVRRRGQEARLRCSPMKGHSHVYWYRQLPEEGLKFMVYLQKENIIDESGMPKERFSAEFPKEGPSILRIQQVVRGDSAAYFCASSPGQGNTGELFFGEGSRLTVL.

The chain combines TRBV4-3 with TRBJ1-2; a weak D match, TRBD1 (6 bases). Between the trimmed V and J ends, which lost 4 bases and 6 bases, there was a span of 12 bases. The CDR3 totals 13 residues. Germline CDR1 reads LGHNA; CDR2 reads YSLEER. The CDR3 coding sequence is TGCGCCAGCAGCCTACAGGGTGGCGATGGCTACACCTTC. Its protein product is CASSLQGGDGYTF.

V usage is TRBV10-1 and J usage is TRBJ2-7, with D perhaps given as TRBD1 or TRBD2 (5 bases each). The V gene lost 2 bases and the J gene lost 0 bases, with 11 bases spanning the gap. Germline CDR1 is WNHNN and CDR2 is SYGVQD (reference sequence). The CDR3 contains 15 residues. The CDR3 DNA is TGCGCCAGCAGTGAGGAGGTGGGGGTCTCCTACGAGCAGTACTTC. Translated: CASSEEVGVSYEQYF.

In nucleotides, the CDR3 is TGTGCCACCAGCGAGGGAAATACGCAGTATTTT. Translating it yields CATSEGNTQYF. The rearrangement uses TRBV24-1 and TRBJ2-3; D is possibly TRBD2 (5 bases). Trimming removed 7 bases from V and 7 bases from J, with 8 bases in between. The CDR3 spans 11 residues. Germline values: CDR1 KGHDR, CDR2 SFDVKD.

V and J are TRBV7-2 and TRBJ2-3; weak D call: TRBD1 (6 bases). V lost 4 bases, J lost 2 bases, and 10 bases lay in between. The CDR3 is 14 amino acids. Germline V CDR1 and CDR2: SGHTA, FQGNSA. The CDR3 coding sequence is TGTGCCAGCAGCTCGACAGGTAACACAGATACGCAGTATTTT. This sequence encodes CASSSTGNTDTQYF. Based on the CDR3 plus reference TRBV7-2 and TRBJ2-3, the full variable domain is GAGVSQSPSNKVTEKGKDVELRCDPISGHTALYWYRQSLGQGLEFLIYFQGNSAPDKSGLPSDRFSAERTGGSVSTLTIQRTQQEDSAVYLCASSSTGNTDTQYFGPGTRLTVL.

The chain links TRBV7-2 to TRBJ1-4; unclear D gene. Trimming pared 5 bases from V and 2 bases from J, leaving 15 bases between. The CDR3 contains 16 residues. Germline CDR1 reads SGHTA; CDR2 reads FQGNSA. The CDR3: CASSPYRVSTNEKLFF. The CDR3, as DNA: TGTGCCAGCAGCCCTTACCGGGTCTCGACTAATGAAAAACTGTTTTTT.

The chain is built from TRBV6-1 and TRBJ2-5, with D possibly TRBD2 on 5 matching bases. The V end was cut by 2 bases, the J end by 5 bases, with 12 bases between. The CDR3 runs to 14 residues. Germline CDR1 reads MNHNS; CDR2 reads SASEGT. The CDR3 region has the DNA TGTGCCAGCAGTGAAAGGCTAGCTAGGGAGACCCAGTACTTC. Residues: CASSERLARETQYF.

This clone qualifies as medium-sized. This chain joins TRBV2 and TRBJ2-1; possibly TRBD1 for D (5 bases). Deletions cut 4 bases from V and 0 bases from J, with 10 bases between. CDR3 size: 15 residues. Germline CDR1 and CDR2: SNHLY and FYNNEI. CDR3 sequence reads: CASSGTYYSYNEQFF. CDR3 nucleotide sequence: TGTGCCAGCAGTGGGACATACTACTCCTACAATGAGCAGTTCTTC.

The chain employs TRBV28 and TRBJ2-2, with 7 positions matching TRBD2. Trimming removed 3 bases from V and 0 bases from J; junction bases left unmatched: 4. Looked up from germline, CDR1 is MDHEN and CDR2 is SYDVKM. The CDR3 length is 16 residues. In nucleotides, the CDR3 is TGTGCCAGCAGTTTTTTGGGACTATCGAACACCGGGGAGCTGTTTTTT. Its translation: CASSFLGLSNTGELFF.

This chain joins TRBV7-2 and TRBJ1-1, with no clear D. This CDR3 has 14 residues. With 2 bases removed from V and 1 base from J, the gap between germline ends came to 8 bases. Germline V gene lookup returns CDR1 SGHTA and CDR2 FQGNSA. CDR3: CASSLSRWNTEAFF. The CDR3, as DNA: TGTGCCAGCAGCTTAAGCAGATGGAACACTGAAGCTTTCTTT.

The J gene is TRBJ2-2, the V gene TRBV10-1; D ambiguous. V lost 10 bases to trimming and J lost 3 bases, with 6 bases between them. CDR3 length: 11 residues. Germline V gene data show CDR1 as WNHNN and CDR2 as SYGVQD (reference sequence). DNA for the CDR3: TGCGCCATAAGGGACACCGGGGAGCTGTTTTTT. Amino acids: CAIRDTGELFF.

This clone was observed once. This chain links TRBV30 with TRBJ2-1, with D hard to call. V lost 0 bases and J lost 9, with 9 bases in between. Germline assignment: CDR1 GTSNPN and CDR2 SVGIG (reference sequence). CDR3 length equals 12 residues. The CDR3 DNA reads TGTGCCTGGAGTGTACTCGTAGCTGAGCAGTTCTTC. This gives the protein CAWSVLVAEQFF.

For this clone: Different DNA sequences within this sample yield the same CDR3. V and J are TRBV2 and TRBJ2-1; maybe TRBD2 (7 bases). The V gene's germline CDR1 is SNHLY and CDR2 FYNNEI. The CDR3 covers 19 residues. The CDR3 region is CPRCDGGARAGSSYNEQFF. CDR3 DNA sequence: TGTCCCCGCTGTGATGGGGGGGCGCGGGCGGGGAGCTCCTACAATGAGCAGTTCTTC.

This CDR3 is CASSVDSGNTIYF. CDR3 coding DNA: TGTGCCAGCAGCGTAGACTCTGGAAACACCATATATTTT. The V and J genes are TRBV9 and TRBJ1-3; D not certain. Germline V gene data show CDR1 as SGDLS and CDR2 as YYNGEE. This CDR3 has 13 residues. The V end was cut by 0 bases, the J end by 0 bases, with 1 base between. Drawing the rest from reference TRBV9 and TRBJ1-3, the complete variable domain is DSGVTQTPKHLITATGQRVTLRCSPRSGDLSVYWYQQSLDQGLQFLIQYYNGEERAKGNILERFSAQQFPDLHSELNLSSLELGDSALYFCASSVDSGNTIYFGEGSWLTVV.

CDR3 residues: CASSPPRGANYGYTF. The CDR3 DNA reads as TGTGCCAGCAGCCCACCCCGGGGCGCGAACTATGGCTACACCTTC. V gene TRBV28 combines with J gene TRBJ1-2; possible D gene TRBD1, 5 bases. Trimming pared 6 bases from V and 2 bases from J, leaving 16 bases between. CDR3 size: 15 residues. From germline, CDR1 is MDHEN and CDR2 SYDVKM.

This clone was seen a few times. The rearrangement links TRBV12-3 or TRBV12-4 to TRBJ1-2; 8 positions agree with TRBD1. CDR3 length: 13 amino acids. The V and J ends lost 6 bases and 8 bases, in that order; junction bases with no gene match: 8. The CDR3: CASSQWTGRGYTF. For the CDR3, the DNA is TGTGCCAGCAGCCAGTGGACAGGGCGCGGCTACACCTTC.